The 23 T cell receptor beta chains below all came from one sample that was sequenced in a study of shared clonotypes between healthy human individuals. Produced via immunoSEQ multiplex PCR; TCRdb's table is partial and in-frame only. Among approximately 840,000 clones listed, about 96% were seen once. Terminally differentiated effector memory CD45RA+ cells were left out of the naive CD8 fraction, which was CD45RO-negative and positively selected for CCR7. The specimen sequenced was naive CD8+ T cells sorted from blood. These receptors all come from a man aged 30-40 years in good health.

This chain links TRBV6-1 with TRBJ2-3; no reliable D call. Per germline, CDR1 MNHNS and CDR2 SASEGT. The CDR3 is made up of 14 amino acids. V shed 2 bases and J shed 5 bases, with 11 bases lying between them. The CDR3 is CASSELRSGDTQYF. The CDR3 DNA reads as TGTGCCAGCAGTGAACTACGTTCGGGAGATACGCAGTATTTT.

The V gene is TRBV5-1, the J gene TRBJ2-7; 11 positions match TRBD1. Per the germline V gene, CDR1 is SGHRS and CDR2 is YFSETQ. With V trimmed by 4 bases and J by 3 bases, 6 bases remained unmatched. This CDR3 has 15 residues. CDR3 loop: CASSDTGTGGYEQYF. CDR3 bases: TGCGCCAGCAGCGACACCGGGACAGGGGGCTACGAGCAGTACTTC.

V and J are TRBV29-1 and TRBJ2-7, with no clear D. The germline V and J ends were trimmed by 0 bases and 3 bases, with 9 bases remaining between them. The CDR3 runs to 13 residues. Germline loops: CDR1 SQVTM, CDR2 ANQGSEA. CDR3 region: CSVEDGSLYEQYF. The CDR3 DNA is TGCAGCGTTGAAGATGGGTCCCTCTACGAGCAGTACTTC.

The chain uses TRBV7-3 and TRBJ2-7, with TRBD1 matching 7 bases. Germline V gene sequence: CDR1 SGHTA, CDR2 FQGTGA. V lost 2 bases to trimming and J lost 3 bases; unmatched junction nucleotides: 7. This CDR3 comprises 15 residues. CDR3 nucleotide sequence: TGTGCCAGCAGCTTACTTGTACAGGGGAGCTACGAGCAGTACTTC. Its translation is CASSLLVQGSYEQYF.

The chain has TRBV7-6 and TRBJ2-3, with D perhaps TRBD2 (5 bases). CDR1 is SGHVS, CDR2 FNYEAQ, per germline. This CDR3 has 13 amino acids. V was pared by 5 bases and J by 6 bases, with 12 bases between. The CDR3 DNA reads as TGTGCCAGCAGCCCGGAGGCGGCGGATACGCAGTATTTT. The encoded protein is CASSPEAADTQYF.

The chain recombines TRBV2 with TRBJ2-7; D gene ambiguous. The length of the CDR3 is 14 residues. Germline CDR1 reads SNHLY; CDR2 reads FYNNEI. V was cut by 6 bases and J by 0 bases, with 12 bases left in between. The CDR3 coding sequence is TGTGCCAGCAGCCCCCCCACGAGCTCCTACGAGCAGTACTTC. It codes for CASSPPTSSYEQYF.

V and J are TRBV7-8 and TRBJ2-3; TRBD1 might be the D (6 bases). From germline, CDR1 is SGHVS and CDR2 FQNEAQ. This CDR3 contains 14 residues. With 6 bases removed from V and 0 bases from J, the gap between germline ends came to 10 bases. The CDR3 DNA reads TGTGCCAGCAGTCAACAGGGTAGCACAGATACGCAGTATTTT. It translates to CASSQQGSTDTQYF.

V and J are TRBV11-2 and TRBJ2-7; 7 nucleotides agree with TRBD1. The CDR3 is 14 amino acids. Trimming took 5 bases from V and 6 from J; bases not matched to a gene: 10. Per the germline V gene, CDR1 is SGHAT and CDR2 is FQNNGV. The CDR3 reads CASSPRQGPVEQYF. For the CDR3, the DNA is TGTGCCAGCAGCCCACGACAGGGCCCGGTCGAGCAGTACTTC.

The rearrangement uses TRBV7-9 and TRBJ1-1; D gene ambiguous. Germline V lookup: CDR1 SEHNR, CDR2 FQNEAQ (reference sequence). V lost 5 bases to trimming and J lost 1 base, with 8 bases between them. The CDR3 covers 13 residues. The CDR3 protein is CASSKAENTEAFF. CDR3 bases: TGTGCCAGCAGCAAAGCTGAGAACACTGAAGCTTTCTTT.

The J gene is TRBJ2-5, the V gene TRBV13; D gene unclear. Germline loops: CDR1 PRHDT, CDR2 FYEKMQ (reference sequence). This CDR3 region has 12 residues. V shed 5 bases and J shed 2 bases, with 6 bases lying between them. In nucleotides, the CDR3 is TGTGCCAGCAGCGGAGAGCAAGAGACCCAGTACTTC. This translates into CASSGEQETQYF.

The rearrangement uses TRBV7-8 and TRBJ2-7; D not certain. V was shortened by 5 bases and J by 4 bases, with 12 bases between the two germline ends. CDR3 size: 13 residues. Germline loops: CDR1 SGHVS, CDR2 FQNEAQ. The CDR3 bases are TGTGCCAGCAGCCCAAGGTCGGATTACGAGCAGTACTTC. This sequence encodes CASSPRSDYEQYF.

The chain recombines TRBV4-1 with TRBJ2-2; weak D call: TRBD2 (5 bases). The CDR3 sequence is 14 residues long. Looked up from germline, CDR1 is MGHRA and CDR2 is YSYEKL. V was cut by 3 bases and J by 6 bases, with 11 bases left in between. CDR3 residues: CASSHPLASGELFF. The CDR3 DNA reads as TGCGCCAGCAGCCACCCTTTAGCGTCCGGGGAGCTGTTTTTT.

The V and J genes are TRBV5-1 and TRBJ1-1, with D hard to call. The V and J ends lost 5 bases and 5 bases respectively, with 16 bases between them. The CDR3 spans 14 residues. CDR1 is SGHRS, CDR2 YFSETQ, per germline. The CDR3 DNA sequence: TGCGCCAGCAGTGCTGGGGTAGGAGCAACTGAAGCTTTCTTT. It encodes CASSAGVGATEAFF.

The chain links TRBV6-1 to TRBJ2-3; D is ambiguous. Germline V gene sequence: CDR1 MNHNS, CDR2 SASEGT. The V end lost 2 bases, the J end lost 6 bases, and 24 bases lay between the germline ends. CDR3 length: 18 amino acids. CDR3 bases: TGTGCCAGCAGTGAACCTCCCGGGTTCCAGATTTACGTCGATACGCAGTATTTT. It yields the protein CASSEPPGFQIYVDTQYF.

The chain joins TRBV28 to TRBJ2-1; 9 bases are a match to TRBD2. Trimming took 6 bases from V and 4 from J; bases not matched to a gene: 16. Germline assignment: CDR1 MDHEN and CDR2 SYDVKM. The CDR3 covers 18 residues. The CDR3 region is CASSPDGVGLAPYNEQFF. DNA of the CDR3: TGTGCCAGCAGCCCCGATGGGGTCGGACTAGCGCCATACAATGAGCAGTTCTTC.

J is TRBJ2-7 and V is TRBV2; tentatively, D is TRBD2 (6 bases). V gave up 9 bases and J gave up 1 base, with 16 bases separating them. The CDR3 sequence is 14 residues long. From germline, CDR1 is SNHLY and CDR2 FYNNEI. The CDR3 DNA reads TGTGCCAGTCTATCGGCTAGCGTGTCCTACGAGCAGTACTTC. It is translated as CASLSASVSYEQYF.

This clone was counted a single time. V and J are TRBV18 and TRBJ2-5, with TRBD1 matching over 7 bases. The CDR3 sequence is 14 residues long. The germline V gene has CDR1 KGHSH and CDR2 LQKENI. V was clipped by 3 bases and J by 7 bases; unmatched bases: 8. The CDR3 spells CASSPTGTAPTQYF. The CDR3 DNA follows: TGTGCCAGCTCACCCACAGGGACAGCTCCGACCCAGTACTTC.

V is TRBV19 and J is TRBJ2-3, with D perhaps matching TRBD2 (6 bases). Trimming took 7 bases from V and 0 from J, leaving 11 bases between them. The length of the CDR3 is 14 residues. The germline gives CDR1 LNHDA, CDR2 SQIVND (reference sequence). CDR3 sequence reads: CASMAGPSTDTQYF. DNA of the CDR3: TGTGCCAGTATGGCGGGGCCTAGCACAGATACGCAGTATTTT.

V gene TRBV2 combines with J gene TRBJ2-7; TRBD1 is a possible D gene (6 bases). From germline, CDR1 is SNHLY and CDR2 FYNNEI. V was clipped by 4 bases and J by 3 bases, with 22 bases between them. The CDR3 totals 17 residues. The CDR3 sequence: CASSGSPLTGEFYEQYF. CDR3 DNA sequence: TGTGCCAGCAGTGGAAGCCCCTTGACAGGCGAGTTCTACGAGCAGTACTTC. Using reference TRBV2 and TRBJ2-7 for the parts outside the CDR3, the full variable domain is EPEVTQTPSHQVTQMGQEVILRCVPISNHLYFYWYRQILGQKVEFLVSFYNNEISEKSEIFDDQFSVERPDGSNFTLKIRSTKLEDSAMYFCASSGSPLTGEFYEQYFGPGTRLTVT.

This clone showed up just once. The chain has TRBV10-2 and TRBJ2-5; D gene ambiguous. CDR3 length: 13 residues. CDR1 is WSHSY and CDR2 is SAAADI in the germline V gene. Trimming removed 5 bases at V and 1 base at J, with 8 bases between. The DNA for the CDR3 is TGCGCCAGCAGTCCCCCTCCCCAAGAGACCCAGTACTTC. This encodes CASSPPPQETQYF.

This chain connects TRBV27 to TRBJ2-2; D is undetermined. The V end was cut by 2 bases, the J end by 0 bases, with 1 base between. Per germline, CDR1 MNHEY and CDR2 SMNVEV (reference sequence). There are 13 residues in the CDR3. The CDR3 bases are TGTGCCAGCAGTTTACCGAACACCGGGGAGCTGTTTTTT. This encodes CASSLPNTGELFF.

The rearrangement uses TRBV7-9 and TRBJ2-3; TRBD2 is a possible D gene (6 bases). The CDR3 extends over 14 amino acids. Germline values: CDR1 SEHNR, CDR2 FQNEAQ (reference sequence). With 5 bases removed from V and 6 bases from J, the gap between germline ends came to 15 bases. The CDR3 loop is CASSPTGVRDTQYF. The CDR3 DNA reads TGTGCCAGCAGCCCCACGGGGGTTCGGGATACGCAGTATTTT.

The rearrangement links TRBV27 to TRBJ2-4; D possibly corresponds to TRBD1 (6 bases). Trimming took off 4 bases at V and 8 bases at J, with 18 bases between the two ends. The CDR3 spans 15 residues. Germline CDR1 reads MNHEY; CDR2 reads SMNVEV (reference sequence). The CDR3 DNA is TGTGCCAGCAGTTCGCCTCCACTGGACAGACACATTCAGTACTTC. Its protein product is CASSSPPLDRHIQYF.